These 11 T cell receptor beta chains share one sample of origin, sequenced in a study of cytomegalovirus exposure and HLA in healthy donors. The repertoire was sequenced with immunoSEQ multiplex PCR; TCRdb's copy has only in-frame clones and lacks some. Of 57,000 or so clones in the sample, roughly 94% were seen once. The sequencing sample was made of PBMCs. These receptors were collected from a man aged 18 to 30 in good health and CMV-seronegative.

The CDR3 region has the DNA TGTGCCACCTCCCGGGACTCGAGCTCCTACGAGCAGTACTTC. Translating gives CATSRDSSSYEQYF. The chain uses TRBV15 and TRBJ2-7, with D possibly TRBD2 on 6 matching bases. The CDR3 length is 14 residues. Looked up from germline, CDR1 is LNHNV and CDR2 is YYDKDF (reference sequence). V lost 8 bases, J lost 0 bases, and 14 bases lay in between.

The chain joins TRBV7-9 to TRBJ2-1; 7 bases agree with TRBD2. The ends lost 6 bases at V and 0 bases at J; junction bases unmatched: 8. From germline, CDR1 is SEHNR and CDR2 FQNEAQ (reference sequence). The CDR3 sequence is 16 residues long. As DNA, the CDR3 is TGTGCCAGCAGTCGGAGTGGGGGGGACTCCTACAATGAGCAGTTCTTC. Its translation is CASSRSGGDSYNEQFF.

The CDR3 loop is CASSIVGGGNTQYF. CDR3 coding DNA: TGTGCCAGTAGTATAGTAGGGGGCGGAAATACGCAGTATTTT. The chain couples TRBV19 to TRBJ2-3, with 7 bases fitting TRBD1. V lost 1 base to trimming and J lost 7 bases; unmatched junction nucleotides: 5. Germline lookup yields CDR1 LNHDA and CDR2 SQIVND (reference sequence). This CDR3 has 14 amino acids. Together with reference TRBV19 and TRBJ2-3, the CDR3 gives the full variable domain: DGGITQSPKYLFRKEGQNVTLSCEQNLNHDAMYWYRQDPGQGLRLIYYSQIVNDFQKGDIAEGYSVSREKKESFPLTVTSAQKNPTAFYLCASSIVGGGNTQYFGPGTRLTVL.

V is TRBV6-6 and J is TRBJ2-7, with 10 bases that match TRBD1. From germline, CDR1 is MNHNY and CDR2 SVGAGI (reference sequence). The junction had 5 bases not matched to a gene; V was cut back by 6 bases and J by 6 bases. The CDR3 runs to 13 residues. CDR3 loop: CASSPGTGVEQYF. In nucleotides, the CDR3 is TGTGCCAGCAGCCCTGGGACAGGGGTCGAGCAGTACTTC.

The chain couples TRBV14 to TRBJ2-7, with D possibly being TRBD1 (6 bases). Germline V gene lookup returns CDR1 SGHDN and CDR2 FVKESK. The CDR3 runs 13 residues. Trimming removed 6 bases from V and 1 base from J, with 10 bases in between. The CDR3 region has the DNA TGTGCCAGCAGACGAACAGGGTCCTACGAGCAGTACTTC. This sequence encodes CASRRTGSYEQYF.

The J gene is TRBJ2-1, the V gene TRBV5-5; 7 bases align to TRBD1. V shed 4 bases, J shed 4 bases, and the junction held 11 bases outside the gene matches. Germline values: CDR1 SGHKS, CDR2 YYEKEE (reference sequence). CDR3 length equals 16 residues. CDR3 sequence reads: CASSPIDRAPYNEQFF. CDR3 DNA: TGTGCCAGCAGCCCCATTGACAGGGCGCCGTACAATGAGCAGTTCTTC.

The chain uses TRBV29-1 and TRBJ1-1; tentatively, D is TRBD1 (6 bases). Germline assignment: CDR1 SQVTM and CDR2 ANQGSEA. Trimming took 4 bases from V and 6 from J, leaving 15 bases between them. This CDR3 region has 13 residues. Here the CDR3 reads CSVGGGASAEAFF. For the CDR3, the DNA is TGCAGCGTTGGTGGGGGCGCTTCCGCTGAAGCTTTCTTT.

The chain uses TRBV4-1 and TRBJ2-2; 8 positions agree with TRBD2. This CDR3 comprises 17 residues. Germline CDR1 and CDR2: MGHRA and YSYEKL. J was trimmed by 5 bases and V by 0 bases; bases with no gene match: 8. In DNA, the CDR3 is TGCGCCAGCAGCCAAGATCACGCGGGAGGTAGGACCGGGGAGCTGTTTTTT. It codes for CASSQDHAGGRTGELFF.

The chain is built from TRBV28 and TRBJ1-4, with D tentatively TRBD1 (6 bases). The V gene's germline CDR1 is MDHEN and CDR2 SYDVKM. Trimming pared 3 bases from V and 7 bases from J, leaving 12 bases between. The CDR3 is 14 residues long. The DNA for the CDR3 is TGTGCCAGCAGTTTCACAGGGATAAGTGAAAAACTGTTTTTT. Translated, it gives CASSFTGISEKLFF.

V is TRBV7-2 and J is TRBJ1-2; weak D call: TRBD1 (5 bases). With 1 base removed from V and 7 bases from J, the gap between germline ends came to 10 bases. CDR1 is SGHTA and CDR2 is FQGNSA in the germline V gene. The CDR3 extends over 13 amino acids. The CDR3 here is CASSLGGSGGYTF. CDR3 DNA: TGTGCCAGCAGCTTAGGGGGCTCGGGTGGCTACACCTTC.

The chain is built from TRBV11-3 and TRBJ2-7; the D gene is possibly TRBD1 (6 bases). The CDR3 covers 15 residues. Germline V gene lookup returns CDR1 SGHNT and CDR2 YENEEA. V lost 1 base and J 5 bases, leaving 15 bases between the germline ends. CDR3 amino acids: CASSLGGQSGHEQYF. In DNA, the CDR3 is TGTGCCAGCAGCTTAGGTGGACAGTCCGGCCACGAGCAGTACTTC. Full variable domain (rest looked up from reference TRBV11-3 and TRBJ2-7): EAGVVQSPRYKIIEKKQPVAFWCNPISGHNTLYWYLQNLGQGPELLIRYENEEAVDDSQLPKDRFSAERLKGVDSTLKIQPAELGDSAVYLCASSLGGQSGHEQYFGPGTRLTVT.